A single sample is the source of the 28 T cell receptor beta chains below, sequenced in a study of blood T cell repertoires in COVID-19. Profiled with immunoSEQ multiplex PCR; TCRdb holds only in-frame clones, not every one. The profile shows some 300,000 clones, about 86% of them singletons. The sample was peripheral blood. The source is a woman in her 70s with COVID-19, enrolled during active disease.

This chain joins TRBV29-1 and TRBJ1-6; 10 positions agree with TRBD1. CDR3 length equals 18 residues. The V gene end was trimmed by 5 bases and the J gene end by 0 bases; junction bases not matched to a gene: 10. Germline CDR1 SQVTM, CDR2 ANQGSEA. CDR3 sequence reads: CSVLRQGAASSYNSPLHF. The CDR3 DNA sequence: TGCAGCGTTCTCCGACAGGGGGCGGCTAGCTCCTATAATTCACCCCTCCACTTT.

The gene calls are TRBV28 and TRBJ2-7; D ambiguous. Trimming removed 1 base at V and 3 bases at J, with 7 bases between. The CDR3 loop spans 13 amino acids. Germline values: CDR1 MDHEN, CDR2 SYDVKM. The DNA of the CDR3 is TGTGCCAGCAGTTTATCCTCTTACTACGAGCAGTACTTC. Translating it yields CASSLSSYYEQYF.

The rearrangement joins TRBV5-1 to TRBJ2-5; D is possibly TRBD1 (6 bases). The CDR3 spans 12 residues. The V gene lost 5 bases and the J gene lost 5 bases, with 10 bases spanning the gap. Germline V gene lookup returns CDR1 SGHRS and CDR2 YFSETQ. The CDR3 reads CASRLDSETQYF. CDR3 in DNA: TGCGCCAGCAGACTGGACAGCGAGACCCAGTACTTC.

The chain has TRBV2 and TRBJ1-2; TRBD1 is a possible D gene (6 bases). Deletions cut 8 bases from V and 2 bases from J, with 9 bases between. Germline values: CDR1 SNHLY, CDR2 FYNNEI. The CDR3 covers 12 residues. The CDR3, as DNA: TGTGCCAGCCAAACAGGGAACTATGGCTACACCTTC. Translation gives CASQTGNYGYTF.

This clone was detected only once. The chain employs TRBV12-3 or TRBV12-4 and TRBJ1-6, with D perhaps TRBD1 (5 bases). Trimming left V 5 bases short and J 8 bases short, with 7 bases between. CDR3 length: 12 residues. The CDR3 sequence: CASSLQDSPLHF. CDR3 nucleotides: TGTGCCAGCAGTCTACAGGATTCACCCCTCCACTTT.

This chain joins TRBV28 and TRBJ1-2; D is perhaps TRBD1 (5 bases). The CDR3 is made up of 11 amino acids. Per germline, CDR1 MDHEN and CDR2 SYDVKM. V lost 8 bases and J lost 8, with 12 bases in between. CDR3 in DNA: TGTGCCAGCGGAATCCAGGGAGGCTACACCTTC. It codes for CASGIQGGYTF.

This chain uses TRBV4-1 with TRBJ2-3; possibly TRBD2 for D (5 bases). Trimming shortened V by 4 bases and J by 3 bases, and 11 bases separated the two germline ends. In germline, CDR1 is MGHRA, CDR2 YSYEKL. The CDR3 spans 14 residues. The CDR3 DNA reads TGCGCCAGCAGCCGACTACCTAGGACAGATACGCAGTATTTT. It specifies CASSRLPRTDTQYF.

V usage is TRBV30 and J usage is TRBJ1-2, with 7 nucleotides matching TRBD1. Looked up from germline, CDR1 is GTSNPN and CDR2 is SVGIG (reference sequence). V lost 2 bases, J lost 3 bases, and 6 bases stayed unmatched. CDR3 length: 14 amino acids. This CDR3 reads CAWSKGTVDYGYTF. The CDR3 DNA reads TGTGCCTGGAGTAAGGGGACAGTGGACTATGGCTACACCTTC.

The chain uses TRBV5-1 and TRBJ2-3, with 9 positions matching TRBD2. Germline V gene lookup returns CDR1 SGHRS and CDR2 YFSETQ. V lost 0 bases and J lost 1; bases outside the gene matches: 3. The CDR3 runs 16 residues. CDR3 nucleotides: TGCGCCAGCAGCTTGGCGGTAGCGGGGGGCACAGATACGCAGTATTTT. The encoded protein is CASSLAVAGGTDTQYF.

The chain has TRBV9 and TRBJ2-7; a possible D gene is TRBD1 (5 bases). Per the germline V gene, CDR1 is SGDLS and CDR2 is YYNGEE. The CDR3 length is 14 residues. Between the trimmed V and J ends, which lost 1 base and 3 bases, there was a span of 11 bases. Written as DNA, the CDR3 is TGTGCCAGCAGCGTAAAGGGGTCTTTCTACGAGCAGTACTTC. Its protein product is CASSVKGSFYEQYF.

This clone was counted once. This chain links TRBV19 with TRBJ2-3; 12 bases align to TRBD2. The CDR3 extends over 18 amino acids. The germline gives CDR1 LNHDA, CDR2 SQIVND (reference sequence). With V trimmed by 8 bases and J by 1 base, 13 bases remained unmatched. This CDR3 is CASAISGGLAGRTDTQYF. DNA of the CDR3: TGTGCCAGTGCCATAAGCGGAGGACTAGCGGGGCGCACAGATACGCAGTATTTT.

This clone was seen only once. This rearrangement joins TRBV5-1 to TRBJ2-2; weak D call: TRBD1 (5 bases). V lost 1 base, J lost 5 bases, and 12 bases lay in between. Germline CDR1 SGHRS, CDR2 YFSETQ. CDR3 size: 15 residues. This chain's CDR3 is CASSLLPAGTGELFF. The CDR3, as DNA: TGCGCCAGCAGCTTGCTTCCCGCAGGGACCGGGGAGCTGTTTTTT. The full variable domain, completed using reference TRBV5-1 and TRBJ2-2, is KAGVTQTPRYLIKTRGQQVTLSCSPISGHRSVSWYQQTPGQGLQFLFEYFSETQRNKGNFPGRFSGRQFSNSRSEMNVSTLELGDSALYLCASSLLPAGTGELFFGEGSRLTVL.

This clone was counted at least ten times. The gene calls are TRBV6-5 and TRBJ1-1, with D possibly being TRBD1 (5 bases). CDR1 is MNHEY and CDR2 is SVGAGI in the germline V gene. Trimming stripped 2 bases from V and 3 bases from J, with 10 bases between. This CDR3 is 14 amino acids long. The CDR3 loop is CASSYTGVDTEAFF. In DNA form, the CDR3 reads TGTGCCAGCAGTTACACGGGGGTAGACACTGAAGCTTTCTTT.

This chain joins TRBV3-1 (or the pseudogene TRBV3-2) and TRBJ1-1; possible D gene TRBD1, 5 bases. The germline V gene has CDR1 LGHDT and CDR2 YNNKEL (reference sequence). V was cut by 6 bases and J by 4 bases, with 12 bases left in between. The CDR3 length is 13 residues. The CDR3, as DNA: TGTGCCAGCAGAGGGCAGGGTGGCACTGAAGCTTTCTTT. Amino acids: CASRGQGGTEAFF.

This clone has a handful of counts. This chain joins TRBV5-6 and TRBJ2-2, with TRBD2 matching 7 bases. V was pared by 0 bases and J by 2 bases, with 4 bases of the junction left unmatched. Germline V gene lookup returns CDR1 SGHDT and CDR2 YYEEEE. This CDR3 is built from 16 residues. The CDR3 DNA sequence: TGTGCCAGCAGCTTGGGGCTAGCGGAAAACACCGGGGAGCTGTTTTTT. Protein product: CASSLGLAENTGELFF. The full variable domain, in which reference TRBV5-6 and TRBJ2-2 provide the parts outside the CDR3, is DAGVTQSPTHLIKTRGQQVTLRCSPKSGHDTVSWYQQALGQGPQFIFQYYEEEERQRGNFPDRFSGHQFPNYSSELNVNALLLGDSALYLCASSLGLAENTGELFFGEGSRLTVL.

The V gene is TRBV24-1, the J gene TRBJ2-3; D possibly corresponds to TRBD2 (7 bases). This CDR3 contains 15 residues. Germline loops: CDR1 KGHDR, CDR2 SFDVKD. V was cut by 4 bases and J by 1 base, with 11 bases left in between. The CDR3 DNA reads TGTGCCACCAGTGACACCGGGGGGCGCACAGATACGCAGTATTTT. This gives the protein CATSDTGGRTDTQYF.

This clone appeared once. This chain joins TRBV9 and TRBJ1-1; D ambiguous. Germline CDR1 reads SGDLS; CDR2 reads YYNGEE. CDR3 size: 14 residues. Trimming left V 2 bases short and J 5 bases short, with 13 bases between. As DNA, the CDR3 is TGTGCCAGCAGCGTTTCAGGTAGTCGGACTGAAGCTTTCTTT. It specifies CASSVSGSRTEAFF.

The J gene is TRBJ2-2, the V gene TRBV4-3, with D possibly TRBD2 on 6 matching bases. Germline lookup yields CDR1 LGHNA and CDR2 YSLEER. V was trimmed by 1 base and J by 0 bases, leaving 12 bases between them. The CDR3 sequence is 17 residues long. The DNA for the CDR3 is TGCGCCAGCAGCCAAGTGGAAATAGCGGCGAACACCGGGGAGCTGTTTTTT. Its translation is CASSQVEIAANTGELFF.

CDR3 bases: TGTGCCAGCAGCCAAGCGACAGGGGACGAGACCCAGTACTTC. This codes for CASSQATGDETQYF. The genes are TRBV4-2 and TRBJ2-5, with 8 nucleotides matching TRBD1. The CDR3 consists of 14 residues. Per germline, CDR1 LGHNA and CDR2 YNFKEQ. The junction had 3 bases not matched to a gene; V was cut back by 1 base and J by 5 bases.

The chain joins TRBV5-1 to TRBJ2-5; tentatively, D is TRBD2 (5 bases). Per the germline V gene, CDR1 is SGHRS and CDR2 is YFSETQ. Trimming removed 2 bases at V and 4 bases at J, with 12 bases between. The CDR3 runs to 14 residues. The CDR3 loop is CASSFGLPAETQYF. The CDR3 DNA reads TGCGCCAGCAGCTTTGGACTCCCGGCAGAGACCCAGTACTTC.

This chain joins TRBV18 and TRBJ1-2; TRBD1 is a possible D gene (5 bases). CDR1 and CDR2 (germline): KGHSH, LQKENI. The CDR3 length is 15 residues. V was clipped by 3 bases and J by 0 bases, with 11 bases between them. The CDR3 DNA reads TGTGCCAGCTCACCGTTTGCAGGGACTAACTATGGCTACACCTTC. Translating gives CASSPFAGTNYGYTF.

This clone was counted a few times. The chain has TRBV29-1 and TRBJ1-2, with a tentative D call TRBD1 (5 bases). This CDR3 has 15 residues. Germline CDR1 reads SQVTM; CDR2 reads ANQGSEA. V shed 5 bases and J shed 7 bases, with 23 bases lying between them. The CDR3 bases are TGCAGCGTTCCGTCCGGGGGTCTAGGGAGGGGTGGCTACACCTTC. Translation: CSVPSGGLGRGGYTF. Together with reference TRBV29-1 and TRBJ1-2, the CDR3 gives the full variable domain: SAVISQKPSRDICQRGTSLTIQCQVDSQVTMMFWYRQQPGQSLTLIATANQGSEATYESGFVIDKFPISRPNLTFSTLTVSNMSPEDSSIYLCSVPSGGLGRGGYTFGSGTRLTVV.

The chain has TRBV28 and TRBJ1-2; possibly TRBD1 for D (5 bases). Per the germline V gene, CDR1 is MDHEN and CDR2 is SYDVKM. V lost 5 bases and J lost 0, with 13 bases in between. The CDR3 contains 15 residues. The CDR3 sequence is CASSPWADTNYGYTF. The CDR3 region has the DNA TGTGCCAGCAGTCCCTGGGCGGACACTAACTATGGCTACACCTTC.

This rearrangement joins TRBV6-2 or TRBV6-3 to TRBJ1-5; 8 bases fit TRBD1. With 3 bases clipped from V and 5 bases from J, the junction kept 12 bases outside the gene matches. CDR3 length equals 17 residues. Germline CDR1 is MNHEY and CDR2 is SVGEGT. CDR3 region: CASSYTAGGQDDQPQHF. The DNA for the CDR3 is TGTGCCAGCAGTTATACGGCAGGGGGCCAAGACGATCAGCCCCAGCATTTT.

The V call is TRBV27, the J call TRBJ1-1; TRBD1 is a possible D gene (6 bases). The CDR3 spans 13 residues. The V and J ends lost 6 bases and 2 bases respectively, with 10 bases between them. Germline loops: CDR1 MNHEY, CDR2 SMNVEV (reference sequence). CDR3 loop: CASSSRGNTEAFF. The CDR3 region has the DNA TGTGCCAGCAGCTCCAGGGGTAACACTGAAGCTTTCTTT.

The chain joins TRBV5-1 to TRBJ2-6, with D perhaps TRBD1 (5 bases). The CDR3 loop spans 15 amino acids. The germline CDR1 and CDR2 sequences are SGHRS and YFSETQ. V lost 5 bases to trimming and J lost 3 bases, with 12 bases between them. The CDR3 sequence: CASRPDRVGANVLTF. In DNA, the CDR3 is TGCGCCAGCAGGCCCGACAGAGTTGGGGCCAACGTCCTGACTTTC.

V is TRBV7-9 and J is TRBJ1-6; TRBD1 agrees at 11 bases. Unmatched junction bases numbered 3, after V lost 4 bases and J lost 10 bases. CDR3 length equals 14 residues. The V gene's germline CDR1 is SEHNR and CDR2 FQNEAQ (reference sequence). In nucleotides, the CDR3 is TGTGCCAGCAGCTGGGGACAGGGGGAATCACCCCTCCACTTT. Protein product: CASSWGQGESPLHF.

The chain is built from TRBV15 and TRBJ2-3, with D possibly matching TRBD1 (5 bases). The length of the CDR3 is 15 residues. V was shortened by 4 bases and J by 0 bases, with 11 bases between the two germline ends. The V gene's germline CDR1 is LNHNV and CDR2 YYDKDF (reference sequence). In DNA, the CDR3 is TGTGCCACCAGCAACAGGATGGGGAGCACAGATACGCAGTATTTT. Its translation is CATSNRMGSTDTQYF.